Sequencing of this TCR beta chain was carried out in a study of CD8 T cells in Susac syndrome. After extraction with the RNeasy kit, roughly 0.45 to 1 ug of the RNA was reverse transcribed using random hexamers. TCRdb reprocessed the immunoSEQ multiplex PCR reads with MiXCR, giving one entry per CDR3 protein. The table has hundreds of thousands of distinct CDR3 sequences, around 95% seen once. Per the germline V gene, CDR1 is SGHDN and CDR2 is FVKESK. CDR3 length: 16 amino acids. Trimming cost V 4 bases and J 6 bases; bases outside gene matches: 12. The sequenced material came from CD4+ T cells from PBMCs. The rearrangement links TRBV14 to TRBJ2-1; 7 nucleotides agree with TRBD1. This clonotype was obtained from a human donor with multiple sclerosis. This CDR3 reads CASSPPDRVSGNEQFF. The CDR3 bases are TGTGCCAGCAGCCCCCCTGACAGGGTGTCTGGCAATGAGCAGTTCTTC.